A selection of T cell receptor beta chains follows, all from one sample in a study of cytomegalovirus exposure and HLA in healthy donors. TCRdb's table, derived via immunoSEQ multiplex PCR, lists solely in-frame clones and lacks some. Counted here are over 110,000 clones, about four fifths occurring once; the ten biggest clones make up around 2.4%. Sequencing input: PBMCs. These receptors all stem from a male donor in good health and CMV-seronegative. Both conserved end residues are part of each CDR3. Fields, in order: V gene, D gene, J gene, CDR3 protein. The D gene is left open where the match is weak.

v_gene: TRBV7-3; d_gene: TRBD2; j_gene: TRBJ2-1; CDR3aa: CASSIAGGGQREQFF
v_gene: TRBV5-4; d_gene: TRBD2; j_gene: TRBJ2-2; CDR3aa: CASSSSLAGVLNTGELFF
v_gene: TRBV19; d_gene: NA; j_gene: TRBJ2-7; CDR3aa: CASEDSSYEQYF
v_gene: TRBV5-4; d_gene: TRBD1; j_gene: TRBJ2-7; CDR3aa: CASSRGQGAYEQYF
v_gene: TRBV10-2; d_gene: NA; j_gene: TRBJ2-1; CDR3aa: CATSGEDYNEQFF
v_gene: TRBV30; d_gene: NA; j_gene: TRBJ1-2; CDR3aa: CAWSSQGPNYGYTF
v_gene: TRBV9; d_gene: NA; j_gene: TRBJ1-1; CDR3aa: CASSVDEGPYTEAFF
v_gene: TRBV30; d_gene: TRBD1; j_gene: TRBJ1-2; CDR3aa: CAWGQGGRGYTF
v_gene: TRBV25-1; d_gene: NA; j_gene: TRBJ2-1; CDR3aa: CASSLQEYNEQFF
v_gene: TRBV9; d_gene: NA; j_gene: TRBJ2-7; CDR3aa: CASSVGTGSSYEQYF
v_gene: TRBV10-3; d_gene: NA; j_gene: TRBJ1-1; CDR3aa: CAIRTGENTEAFF
v_gene: TRBV6-1; d_gene: NA; j_gene: TRBJ1-1; CDR3aa: CASSGGGYEAFF
v_gene: TRBV10-3; d_gene: NA; j_gene: TRBJ2-3; CDR3aa: CAIVPGSSTDTQYF
v_gene: TRBV10-3; d_gene: TRBD1; j_gene: TRBJ2-1; CDR3aa: CAIRDRGDNEQFF
v_gene: TRBV11-2; d_gene: TRBD1; j_gene: TRBJ2-7; CDR3aa: CASTRDRGEQYF
v_gene: TRBV4-3; d_gene: TRBD1; j_gene: TRBJ1-2; CDR3aa: CASSPGGRAVHGYTF
v_gene: TRBV7-9; d_gene: NA; j_gene: TRBJ2-7; CDR3aa: CASSTSGAEGGEQYF
v_gene: TRBV28; d_gene: NA; j_gene: TRBJ2-1; CDR3aa: CASSLDSYNEQFF
v_gene: TRBV5-6; d_gene: TRBD1; j_gene: TRBJ2-4; CDR3aa: CASSPPGQDNIQYF
v_gene: TRBV4-3; d_gene: NA; j_gene: TRBJ2-3; CDR3aa: CASSQDTGVNTDTQYF
v_gene: TRBV5-1; d_gene: NA; j_gene: TRBJ2-3; CDR3aa: CASSLGPGGSTDTQYF
v_gene: TRBV18; d_gene: TRBD1; j_gene: TRBJ1-2; CDR3aa: CASSPGTVDNYGYTF
v_gene: TRBV4-3; d_gene: TRBD2; j_gene: TRBJ2-1; CDR3aa: CASSHIAGGNNEQFF
v_gene: TRBV5-1; d_gene: NA; j_gene: TRBJ2-1; CDR3aa: CASSLANNEQFF
v_gene: TRBV23-1; d_gene: NA; j_gene: TRBJ2-6; CDR3aa: CASSQVVPQATSGANVLTF
v_gene: TRBV7-3; d_gene: TRBD2; j_gene: TRBJ2-1; CDR3aa: CASSLRPSGRGNEQFF
v_gene: TRBV4-1; d_gene: TRBD1; j_gene: TRBJ2-3; CDR3aa: CASSHRQGSRDTQYF
v_gene: TRBV18; d_gene: TRBD2; j_gene: TRBJ2-7; CDR3aa: CASSMTSGAAYEQYF
v_gene: TRBV28; d_gene: NA; j_gene: TRBJ2-1; CDR3aa: CASSWLPGLSLNEQFF
v_gene: TRBV4-3; d_gene: NA; j_gene: TRBJ1-5; CDR3aa: CASSQDRVSNQPQHF
v_gene: TRBV11-3; d_gene: NA; j_gene: TRBJ2-3; CDR3aa: CASSLSGLPDTQYF
v_gene: TRBV7-3; d_gene: TRBD2; j_gene: TRBJ2-7; CDR3aa: CASSGLAGDEQYF
v_gene: TRBV4-1; d_gene: NA; j_gene: TRBJ2-1; CDR3aa: CASSHNFPVISYNEQFF
v_gene: TRBV27; d_gene: NA; j_gene: TRBJ2-7; CDR3aa: CASSLSQGVYEQYF
v_gene: TRBV4-3; d_gene: TRBD1; j_gene: TRBJ1-2; CDR3aa: CASSQGQGYGYTF
v_gene: TRBV14; d_gene: TRBD1; j_gene: TRBJ1-2; CDR3aa: CASSSNRGISYGYTF
v_gene: TRBV19; d_gene: TRBD2; j_gene: TRBJ2-1; CDR3aa: CASSPWGGSSYNEQFF
v_gene: TRBV11-2; d_gene: NA; j_gene: TRBJ2-7; CDR3aa: CASSLSGLQYF
v_gene: TRBV7-9; d_gene: TRBD1; j_gene: TRBJ2-7; CDR3aa: CASSFGQGVEEQYF
v_gene: TRBV7-2; d_gene: NA; j_gene: TRBJ2-1; CDR3aa: CASSLRTGDEQFF
v_gene: TRBV7-2; d_gene: TRBD2; j_gene: TRBJ2-3; CDR3aa: CASSLVSGRAGDTQYF
v_gene: TRBV5-1; d_gene: NA; j_gene: TRBJ1-1; CDR3aa: CASRGGLGDTEAFF
v_gene: TRBV28; d_gene: TRBD2; j_gene: TRBJ2-7; CDR3aa: CASSQPYSGTRVSYEQYF
v_gene: TRBV27; d_gene: NA; j_gene: TRBJ1-4; CDR3aa: CASSLRGFGEKLFF
v_gene: TRBV7-6; d_gene: TRBD2; j_gene: TRBJ2-2; CDR3aa: CASSPGLAGNTGELFF
v_gene: TRBV7-9; d_gene: NA; j_gene: TRBJ1-2; CDR3aa: CASSLGGEAQGFGYTF
v_gene: TRBV19; d_gene: NA; j_gene: TRBJ2-6; CDR3aa: CAGGSRGSGANVLTF
v_gene: TRBV15; d_gene: NA; j_gene: TRBJ2-7; CDR3aa: CATSIAVSYEQYF
v_gene: TRBV2; d_gene: TRBD1; j_gene: TRBJ1-4; CDR3aa: CASRLFRDSGEKLFF
v_gene: TRBV4-1; d_gene: TRBD1; j_gene: TRBJ2-1; CDR3aa: CASSPPRDRHYNEQFF
v_gene: TRBV7-3; d_gene: TRBD1; j_gene: TRBJ2-3; CDR3aa: CASSLIGTGSTDTQYF
v_gene: TRBV7-8; d_gene: TRBD1; j_gene: TRBJ1-2; CDR3aa: CASRPPGGNYGYTF